The rows below give T cell receptor beta chains drawn from one sample of a study of long-term antiretroviral therapy in people with HIV. Sequencing used immunoSEQ multiplex PCR; TCRdb keeps in-frame clones, though not all of them. Of about 40,000 clones in the sample, 75% to 90% were seen once. This specimen consisted of unsorted PBMCs, obtained 3.1 years after starting antiretroviral therapy. The origin of the receptors is a woman in her fifties or sixties with HIV. The conserved cysteine and the conserved F or W are not part of the CDR3 here. The D gene is left open where the match is weak. Clone size, where shown, is once, few, many, or a class for clones that have expanded.

d_call,clone_size,v_call,j_call,cdr3_aa
.,.,TRBV5-1,TRBJ2-3,ASSPITAGTDTQY
.,few,TRBV19,TRBJ2-7,ASSSFYEQY
TRBD1,.,TRBV6-6,TRBJ1-6,ASSYGGQNNSPLH
TRBD2,.,TRBV7-2,TRBJ2-3,ASSLRASGGGTDTQY
.,.,TRBV9,TRBJ2-2,ASSVIGGPGELF
.,.,TRBV5-1,TRBJ1-1,ASSLGETVPREAF
TRBD1,.,TRBV5-6,TRBJ1-3,ASSPTGFSGNTIY
.,.,TRBV5-1,TRBJ2-5,ASSLSTPNQETQY
.,.,TRBV18,TRBJ2-7,ASSPTMGLGEQY
.,few,TRBV2,TRBJ1-2,ASKEGVGGYT
TRBD1,.,TRBV2,TRBJ1-1,ASADRGQSTEAF
.,.,TRBV2,TRBJ2-5,ASSEYRGSQTQY
.,.,TRBV29-1,TRBJ1-5,SVQGSPNQPQH
TRBD1,.,TRBV9,TRBJ1-2,ASSPRTGARDGYT
.,.,TRBV6-6,TRBJ1-5,ASSYVQVSNQPQH
.,once,TRBV7-9,TRBJ1-1,ASSWTETEAF
TRBD2,.,TRBV2,TRBJ2-5,ASSEFPSGGYQETQY
.,.,TRBV4-2,TRBJ2-5,ASSQVDSDQETQY
.,.,TRBV30,TRBJ1-6,AWSEEGGSPLH
TRBD1,.,TRBV29-1,TRBJ1-2,SVERSGGPHYGYT
.,.,TRBV27,TRBJ2-1,ASSPGTKLRVNEQF
.,.,TRBV7-2,TRBJ1-5,ASSLLTSKYQPQH
TRBD1,.,TRBV11-3,TRBJ1-1,ASSPSGRGPAEAF
.,.,TRBV5-6,TRBJ1-1,ASSLVGTTEAF